The entry that follows covers one TCR beta chain sequence. The antigen remains unidentified. Other DNA sequences of this sample code for an identical CDR3. The V and J ends lost 3 bases and 2 bases respectively, with 4 bases between them. Germline V gene lookup returns CDR1 KGHSH and CDR2 LQKENI. The CDR3 is made up of 12 amino acids. This record belongs to a study of shared clonotypes between healthy human individuals. Study at large: CD8 memory received one plate per donor, CD8 naive two, CD4 memory three and CD4 naive three.

General study points: Enrolling few donors narrowed the genetic and exposure-history diversity that was represented.

Genomic DNA belonging to each subset was distributed in equal measure over several immunoSEQ plates. Sequencing was performed with immunoSEQ multiplex PCR; in TCRdb, only in-frame clones are kept and a portion is missing. The sample shows roughly 2 million clones, around 95% of them seen only once. This TCR was sampled from a man between 18 and 35 years old in good health. The material sequenced was naive CD4+ T cells sorted from blood. Subset defined: CD45RA+ positively selected. V is TRBV18 and J is TRBJ1-2; D is uncertain. This chain's CDR3 is CASSPDNYGYTF. The CDR3 DNA is TGTGCCAGCTCACCCGACAACTATGGCTACACCTTC.